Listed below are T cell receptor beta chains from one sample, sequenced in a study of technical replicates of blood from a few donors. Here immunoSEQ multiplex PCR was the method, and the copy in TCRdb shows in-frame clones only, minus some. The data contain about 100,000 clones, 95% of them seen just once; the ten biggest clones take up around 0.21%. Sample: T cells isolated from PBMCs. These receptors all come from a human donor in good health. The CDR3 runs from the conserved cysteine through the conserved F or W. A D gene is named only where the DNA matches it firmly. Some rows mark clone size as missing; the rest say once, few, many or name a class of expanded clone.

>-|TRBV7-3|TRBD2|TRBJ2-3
CASSSSGEPGTQYF
TGTGCCAGCAGCTCTAGCGGGGAGCCGGGTACGCAGTATTTT
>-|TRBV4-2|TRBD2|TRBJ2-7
CASSQLGTSGSEPYEQYF
TGTGCCAGCAGCCAACTCGGGACTAGCGGGAGCGAACCCTACGAGCAGTACTTC
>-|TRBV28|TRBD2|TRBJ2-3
CASSPVLAGAGWDTQYF
TGTGCCAGCAGTCCAGTCTTAGCGGGAGCGGGGTGGGATACGCAGTATTTT
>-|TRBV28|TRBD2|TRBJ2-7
CASRTSGSSSYEQYF
TGTGCCAGCAGGACTAGCGGGAGCTCGTCCTACGAGCAGTACTTC
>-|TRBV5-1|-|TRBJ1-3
CASSLSLLTDLSGNTIYF
TGCGCCAGCAGCTTGTCCCTCCTGACAGACCTCTCTGGAAACACCATATATTTT
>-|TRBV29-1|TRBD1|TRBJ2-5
CSAPGGGETQYF
TGCAGCGCACCAGGGGGTGGAGAGACCCAGTACTTC
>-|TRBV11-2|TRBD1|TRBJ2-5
CASSFGTGTQETQYF
TGTGCCAGCAGCTTCGGGACAGGGACACAAGAGACCCAGTACTTC
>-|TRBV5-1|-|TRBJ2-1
CASSGMTSNNEQFF
TGCGCCAGCAGCGGCATGACTAGTAACAATGAGCAGTTCTTC
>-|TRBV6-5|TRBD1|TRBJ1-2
CATKPGTGRGCTF
TGTGCCACCAAGCCGGGGACAGGGAGAGGCTGCACCTTC
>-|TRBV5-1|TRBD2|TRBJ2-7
CASSSRTSGVGEQYF
TGCGCCAGCAGCTCACGGACTAGCGGGGTTGGCGAGCAGTACTTC
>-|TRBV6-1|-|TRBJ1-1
CAIWEGVYTEAFF
TGTGCCATATGGGAAGGGGTTTACACTGAAGCTTTCTTT
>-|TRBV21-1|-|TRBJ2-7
CASSTGNEQYF
TGTGCCAGCAGCACCGGGAACGAGCAGTACTTC
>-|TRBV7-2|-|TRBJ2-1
CASSLELANEQFF
TGTGCCAGCAGCTTAGAGCTAGCCAATGAGCAGTTCTTC
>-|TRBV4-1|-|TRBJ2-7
CASSQGLGTVSYEQYF
TGCGCCAGCAGCCAAGGACTAGGGACCGTAAGCTACGAGCAGTACTTC
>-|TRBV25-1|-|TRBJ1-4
CASSEYRVATNEKLFF
TGTGCCAGCAGTGAATATCGGGTCGCAACTAATGAAAAACTGTTTTTT
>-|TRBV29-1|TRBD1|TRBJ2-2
CSVSRDRAPGELFF
TGCAGCGTCAGCCGGGACAGGGCCCCCGGGGAGCTGTTTTTT
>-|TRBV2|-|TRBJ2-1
CASRGWQGISSYNEQFF
TGTGCCAGCAGGGGGTGGCAGGGAATTAGCTCCTACAATGAGCAGTTCTTC
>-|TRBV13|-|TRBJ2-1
CASSTNTGLTYNEQFF
TGTGCCAGCAGCACGAACACAGGGTTAACCTACAATGAGCAGTTCTTC
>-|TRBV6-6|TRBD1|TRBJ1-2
CASRGPGQGYGYTF
TGTGCCAGCAGAGGACCGGGACAGGGATATGGCTACACCTTC
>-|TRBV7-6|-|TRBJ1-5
CASSLNGWGNQPQHF
TGTGCCAGCAGCTTAAACGGGTGGGGCAATCAGCCCCAGCATTTT
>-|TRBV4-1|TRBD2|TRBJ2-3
CASSQDGTSGSLRADTQYF
TGCGCCAGCAGCCAAGACGGGACTAGCGGGAGTCTACGTGCAGATACGCAGTATTTT
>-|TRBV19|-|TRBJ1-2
CASTPLGLHSNYGYTF
TGTGCCAGTACCCCCCTGGGCCTCCACTCTAACTATGGCTACACCTTC
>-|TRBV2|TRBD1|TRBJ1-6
CASRRFGTGGLNPDSPLHF
TGTGCCAGCAGGAGATTCGGGACAGGGGGCTTAAACCCTGATTCACCCCTCCACTTT
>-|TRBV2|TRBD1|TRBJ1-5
CASSAGTVNQPQHF
TGTGCCAGCAGTGCCGGGACAGTCAATCAGCCCCAGCATTTT
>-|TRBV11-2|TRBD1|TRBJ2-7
CASSHPDGQALLSYEQYF
TGTGCCAGCAGTCACCCCGACGGACAGGCGCTACTTTCCTACGAGCAGTACTTC
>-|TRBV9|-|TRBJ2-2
CASMDGDTGELFF
TGTGCCTCAATGGACGGGGACACCGGGGAGCTGTTTTTT
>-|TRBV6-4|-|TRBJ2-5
CASSVDTEEETQYF
TGTGCCAGCAGTGTCGATACAGAAGAAGAGACCCAGTACTTC
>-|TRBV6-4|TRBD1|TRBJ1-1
CASSDSSTGVKRPEAFF
TGTGCCAGCAGTGACTCTTCGACAGGGGTGAAGAGGCCTGAAGCTTTCTTT
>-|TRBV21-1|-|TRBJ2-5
CASSGFPLTGKRETQYF
TGTGCCAGCAGCGGCTTCCCACTTACGGGGAAAAGGGAGACCCAGTACTTC
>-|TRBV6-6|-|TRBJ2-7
CASSAALTPYEQYF
TGTGCCAGCAGCGCCGCGCTAACCCCCTACGAGCAGTACTTC
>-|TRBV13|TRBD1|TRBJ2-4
CASSFGQGADIQYF
TGTGCCAGCAGCTTCGGGCAGGGGGCAGACATTCAGTACTTC
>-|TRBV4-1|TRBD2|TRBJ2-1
CASSQDPGLAGGWIYEQFF
TGCGCCAGCAGCCAAGACCCAGGACTAGCGGGGGGTTGGATCTATGAGCAGTTCTTC
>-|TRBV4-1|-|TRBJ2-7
CASSQAPGISYEQYF
TGCGCCAGCAGCCAAGCGCCCGGGATCTCCTACGAGCAGTACTTC
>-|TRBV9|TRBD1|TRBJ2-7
CASSAAGQGLHYYEQYF
TGTGCCAGCAGCGCGGCGGGACAGGGCCTCCACTACTACGAGCAGTACTTC
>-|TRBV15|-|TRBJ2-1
CATSKSGDVYNEQFF
TGTGCCACCAGCAAGTCAGGGGACGTCTACAATGAGCAGTTCTTC
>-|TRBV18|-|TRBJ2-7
CASSPSLEYEQYF
TGTGCCAGCTCACCAAGCCTTGAATACGAGCAGTACTTC
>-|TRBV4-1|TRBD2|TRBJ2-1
CASRLIAGVYNEQFF
TGCGCCAGCAGGCTTATAGCGGGGGTTTACAATGAGCAGTTCTTC
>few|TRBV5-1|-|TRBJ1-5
CASSLVPGDDSNQPQHF
TGCGCCAGCAGCTTGGTTCCAGGCGATGATAGCAATCAGCCCCAGCATTTT